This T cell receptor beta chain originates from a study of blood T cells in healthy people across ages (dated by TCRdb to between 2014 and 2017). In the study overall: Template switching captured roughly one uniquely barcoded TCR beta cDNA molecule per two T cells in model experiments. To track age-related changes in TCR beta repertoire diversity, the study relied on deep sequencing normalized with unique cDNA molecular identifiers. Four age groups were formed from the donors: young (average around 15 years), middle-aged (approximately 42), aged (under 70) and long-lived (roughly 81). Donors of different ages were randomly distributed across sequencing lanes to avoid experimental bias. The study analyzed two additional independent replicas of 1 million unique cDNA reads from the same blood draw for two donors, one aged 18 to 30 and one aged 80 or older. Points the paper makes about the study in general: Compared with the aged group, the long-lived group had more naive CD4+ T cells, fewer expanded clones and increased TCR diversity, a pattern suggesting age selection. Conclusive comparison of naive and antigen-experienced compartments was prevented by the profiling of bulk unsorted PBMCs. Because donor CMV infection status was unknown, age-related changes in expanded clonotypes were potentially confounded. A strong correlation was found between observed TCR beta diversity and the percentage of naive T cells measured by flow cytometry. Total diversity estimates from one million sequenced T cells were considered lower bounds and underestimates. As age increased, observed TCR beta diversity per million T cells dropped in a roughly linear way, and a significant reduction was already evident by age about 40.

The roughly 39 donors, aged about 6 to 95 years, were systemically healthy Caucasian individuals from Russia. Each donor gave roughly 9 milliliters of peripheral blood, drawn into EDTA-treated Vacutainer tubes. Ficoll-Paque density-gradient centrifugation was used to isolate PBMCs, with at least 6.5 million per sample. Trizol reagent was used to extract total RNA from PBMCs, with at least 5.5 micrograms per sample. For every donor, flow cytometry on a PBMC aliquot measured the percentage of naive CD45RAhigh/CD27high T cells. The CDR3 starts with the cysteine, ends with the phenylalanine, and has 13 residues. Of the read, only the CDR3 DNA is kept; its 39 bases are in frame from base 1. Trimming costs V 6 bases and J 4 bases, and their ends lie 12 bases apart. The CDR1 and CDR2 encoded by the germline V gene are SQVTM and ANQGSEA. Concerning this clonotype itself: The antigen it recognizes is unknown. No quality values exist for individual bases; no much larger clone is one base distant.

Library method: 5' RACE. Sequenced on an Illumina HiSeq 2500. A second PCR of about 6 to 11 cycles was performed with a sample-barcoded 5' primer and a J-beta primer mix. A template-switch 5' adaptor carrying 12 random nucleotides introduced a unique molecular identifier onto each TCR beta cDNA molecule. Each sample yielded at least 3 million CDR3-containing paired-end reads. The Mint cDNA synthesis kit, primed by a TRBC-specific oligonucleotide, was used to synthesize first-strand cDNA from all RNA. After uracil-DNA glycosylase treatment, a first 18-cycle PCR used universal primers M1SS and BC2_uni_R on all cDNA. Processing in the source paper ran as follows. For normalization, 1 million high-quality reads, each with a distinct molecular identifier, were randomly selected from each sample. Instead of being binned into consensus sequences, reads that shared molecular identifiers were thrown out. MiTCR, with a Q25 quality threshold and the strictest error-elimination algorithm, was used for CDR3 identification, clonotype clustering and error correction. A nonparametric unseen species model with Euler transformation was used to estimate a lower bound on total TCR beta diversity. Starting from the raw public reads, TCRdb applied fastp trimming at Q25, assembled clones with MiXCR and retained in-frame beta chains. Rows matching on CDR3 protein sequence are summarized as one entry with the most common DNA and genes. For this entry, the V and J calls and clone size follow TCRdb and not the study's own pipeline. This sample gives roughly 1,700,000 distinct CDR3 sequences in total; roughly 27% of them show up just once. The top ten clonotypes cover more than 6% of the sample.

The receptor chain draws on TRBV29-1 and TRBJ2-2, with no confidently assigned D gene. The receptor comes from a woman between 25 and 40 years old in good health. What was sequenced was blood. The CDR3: CSVGLLSTGELFF. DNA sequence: TGCAGCGTCGGATTATTAAGCACCGGGGAGCTGTTTTTT.